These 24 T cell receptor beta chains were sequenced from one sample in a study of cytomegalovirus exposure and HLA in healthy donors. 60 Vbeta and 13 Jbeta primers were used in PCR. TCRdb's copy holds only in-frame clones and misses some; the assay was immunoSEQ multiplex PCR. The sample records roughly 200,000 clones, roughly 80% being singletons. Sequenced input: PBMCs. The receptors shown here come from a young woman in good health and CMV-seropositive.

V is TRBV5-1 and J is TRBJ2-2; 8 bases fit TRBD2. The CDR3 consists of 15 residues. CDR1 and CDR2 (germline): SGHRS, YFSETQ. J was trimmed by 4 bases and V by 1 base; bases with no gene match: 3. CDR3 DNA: TGCGCCAGCAGCTTGACTCTAGCGGGCACCGGGGAGCTGTTTTTT. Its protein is CASSLTLAGTGELFF.

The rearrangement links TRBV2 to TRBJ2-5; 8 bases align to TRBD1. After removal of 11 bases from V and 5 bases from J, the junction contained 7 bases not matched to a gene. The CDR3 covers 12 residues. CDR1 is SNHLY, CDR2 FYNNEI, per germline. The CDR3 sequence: CADPGGAETQYF. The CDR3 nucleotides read TGTGCCGATCCAGGGGGCGCGGAGACCCAGTACTTC.

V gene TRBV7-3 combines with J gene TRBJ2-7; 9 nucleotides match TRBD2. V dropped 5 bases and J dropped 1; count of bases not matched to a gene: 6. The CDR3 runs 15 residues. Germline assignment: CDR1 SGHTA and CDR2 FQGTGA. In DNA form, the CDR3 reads TGTGCCAGCAGCGAATACAGCGGGGGGTCCTACGAGCAGTACTTC. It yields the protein CASSEYSGGSYEQYF. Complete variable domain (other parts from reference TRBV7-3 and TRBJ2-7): GAGVSQTPSNKVTEKGKYVELRCDPISGHTALYWYRQSLGQGPEFLIYFQGTGAADDSGLPNDRFFAVRPEGSVSTLKIQRTERGDSAVYLCASSEYSGGSYEQYFGPGTRLTVT.

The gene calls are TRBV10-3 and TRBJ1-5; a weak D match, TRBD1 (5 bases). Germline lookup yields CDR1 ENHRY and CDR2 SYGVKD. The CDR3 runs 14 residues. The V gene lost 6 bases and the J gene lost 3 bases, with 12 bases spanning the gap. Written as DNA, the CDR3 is TGTGCCATCAGCCAGGACACGAACAATCAGCCCCAGCATTTT. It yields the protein CAISQDTNNQPQHF.

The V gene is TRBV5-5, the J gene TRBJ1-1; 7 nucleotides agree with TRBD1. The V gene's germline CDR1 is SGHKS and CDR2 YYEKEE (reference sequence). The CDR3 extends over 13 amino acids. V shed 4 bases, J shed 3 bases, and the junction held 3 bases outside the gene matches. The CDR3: CASSLRGDTEAFF. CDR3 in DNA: TGTGCCAGCAGCCTCAGGGGGGACACTGAAGCTTTCTTT.

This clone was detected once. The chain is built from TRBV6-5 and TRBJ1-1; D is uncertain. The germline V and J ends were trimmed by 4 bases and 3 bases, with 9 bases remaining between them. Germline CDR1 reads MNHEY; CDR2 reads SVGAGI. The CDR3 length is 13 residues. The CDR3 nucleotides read TGTGCCAGCAGTTCAACAGAGTACACTGAAGCTTTCTTT. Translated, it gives CASSSTEYTEAFF.

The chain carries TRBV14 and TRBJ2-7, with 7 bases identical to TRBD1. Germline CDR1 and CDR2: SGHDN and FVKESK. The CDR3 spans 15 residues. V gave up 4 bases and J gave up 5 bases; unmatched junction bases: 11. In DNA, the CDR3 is TGTGCCAGCAGCCGTTTGGCAGGGGGAAAACACGAGCAGTACTTC. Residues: CASSRLAGGKHEQYF.

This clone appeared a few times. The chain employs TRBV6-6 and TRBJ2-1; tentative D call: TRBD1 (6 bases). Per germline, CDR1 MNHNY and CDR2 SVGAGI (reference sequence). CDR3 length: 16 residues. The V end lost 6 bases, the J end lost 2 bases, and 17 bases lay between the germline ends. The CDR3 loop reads CASSYIDGTPYNEQFF. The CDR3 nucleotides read TGTGCCAGCAGCTACATCGACGGGACACCCTACAATGAGCAGTTCTTC.

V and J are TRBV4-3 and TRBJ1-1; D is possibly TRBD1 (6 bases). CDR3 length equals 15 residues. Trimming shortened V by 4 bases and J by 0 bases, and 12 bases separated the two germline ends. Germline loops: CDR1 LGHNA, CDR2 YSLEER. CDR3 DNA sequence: TGCGCCAGCAGCCGGGGGGGACAAATGAACACTGAAGCTTTCTTT. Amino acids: CASSRGGQMNTEAFF.

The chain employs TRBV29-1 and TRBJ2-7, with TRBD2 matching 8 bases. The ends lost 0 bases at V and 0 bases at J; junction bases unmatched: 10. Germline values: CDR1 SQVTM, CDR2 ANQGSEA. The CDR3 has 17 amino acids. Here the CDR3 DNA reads TGCAGCGTTGAAGAGTACGCTAGCGGGCATGTCTCCTACGAGCAGTACTTC. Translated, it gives CSVEEYASGHVSYEQYF.

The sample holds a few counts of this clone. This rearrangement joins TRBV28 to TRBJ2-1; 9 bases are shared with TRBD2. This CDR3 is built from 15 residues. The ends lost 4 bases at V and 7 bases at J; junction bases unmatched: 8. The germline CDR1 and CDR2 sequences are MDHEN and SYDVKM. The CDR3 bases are TGTGCCAGCAGTTCCTCCGCGGGAGGGAGAAATGAGCAGTTCTTC. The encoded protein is CASSSSAGGRNEQFF.

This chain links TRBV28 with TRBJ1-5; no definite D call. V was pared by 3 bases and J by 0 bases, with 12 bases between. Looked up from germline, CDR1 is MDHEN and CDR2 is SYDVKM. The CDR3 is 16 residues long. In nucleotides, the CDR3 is TGTGCCAGCAGTTTGCTGGAGGACTATAGCAATCAGCCCCAGCATTTT. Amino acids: CASSLLEDYSNQPQHF.

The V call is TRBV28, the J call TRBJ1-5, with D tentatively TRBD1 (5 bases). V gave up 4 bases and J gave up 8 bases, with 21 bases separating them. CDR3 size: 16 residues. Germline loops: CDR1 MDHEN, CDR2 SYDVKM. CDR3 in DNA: TGTGCCAGCAGTTCCCCTCTACAGGTCCGCACCGAGCCCCAGCATTTT. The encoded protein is CASSSPLQVRTEPQHF.

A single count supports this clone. The CDR3 DNA is TGTGCCAGCCGCTACTCAGGCGGGGAGCTGTTTTTT. Protein product: CASRYSGGELFF. The chain links TRBV2 to TRBJ2-2; no definite D call. The CDR3 totals 12 residues. Germline CDR1 and CDR2: SNHLY and FYNNEI. V was cut by 8 bases and J by 7 bases, with 11 bases left in between. Based on the CDR3 plus reference TRBV2 and TRBJ2-2, the full variable domain is EPEVTQTPSHQVTQMGQEVILRCVPISNHLYFYWYRQILGQKVEFLVSFYNNEISEKSEIFDDQFSVERPDGSNFTLKIRSTKLEDSAMYFCASRYSGGELFFGEGSRLTVL.

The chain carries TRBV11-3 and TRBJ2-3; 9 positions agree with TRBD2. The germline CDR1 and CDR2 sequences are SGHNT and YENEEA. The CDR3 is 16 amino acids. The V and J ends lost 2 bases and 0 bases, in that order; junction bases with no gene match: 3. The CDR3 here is CASSLFAGGSTDTQYF. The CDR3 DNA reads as TGTGCCAGCAGCTTATTTGCGGGAGGGAGCACAGATACGCAGTATTTT.

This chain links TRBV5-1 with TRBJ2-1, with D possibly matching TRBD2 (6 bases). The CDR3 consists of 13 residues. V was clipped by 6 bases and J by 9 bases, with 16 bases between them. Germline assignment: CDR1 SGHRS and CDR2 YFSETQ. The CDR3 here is CASTLVPGGEQFF. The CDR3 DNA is TGCGCCAGCACTCTGGTCCCCGGGGGTGAGCAGTTCTTC.

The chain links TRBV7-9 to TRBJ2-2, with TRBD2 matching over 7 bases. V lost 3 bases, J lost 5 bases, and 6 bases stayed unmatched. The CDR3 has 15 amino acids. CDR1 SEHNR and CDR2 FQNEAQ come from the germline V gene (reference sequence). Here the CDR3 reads CASSFGRGGTGELFF. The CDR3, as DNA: TGTGCCAGCAGCTTCGGTCGGGGAGGGACCGGGGAGCTGTTTTTT.

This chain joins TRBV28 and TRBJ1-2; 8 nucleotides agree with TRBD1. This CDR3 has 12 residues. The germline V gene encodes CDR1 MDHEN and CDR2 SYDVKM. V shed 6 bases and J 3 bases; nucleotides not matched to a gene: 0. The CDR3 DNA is TGTGCCAGCAGACAGGGGGACTATGGCTACACCTTC. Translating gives CASRQGDYGYTF.

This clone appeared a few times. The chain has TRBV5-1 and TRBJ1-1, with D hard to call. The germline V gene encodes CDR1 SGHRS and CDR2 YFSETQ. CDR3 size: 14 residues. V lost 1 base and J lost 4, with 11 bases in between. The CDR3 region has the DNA TGCGCCAGCAGCTTGTCTCGCGAGGGCACTGAAGCTTTCTTT. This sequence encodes CASSLSREGTEAFF.

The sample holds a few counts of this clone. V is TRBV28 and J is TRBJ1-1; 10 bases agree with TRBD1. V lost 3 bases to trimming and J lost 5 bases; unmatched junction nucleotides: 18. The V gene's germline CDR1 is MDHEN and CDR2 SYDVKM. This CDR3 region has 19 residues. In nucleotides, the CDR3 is TGTGCCAGCAGTTTTTGGGGGGCGGCCTTTGACAGGGGGCAGACTGAAGCTTTCTTT. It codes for CASSFWGAAFDRGQTEAFF.

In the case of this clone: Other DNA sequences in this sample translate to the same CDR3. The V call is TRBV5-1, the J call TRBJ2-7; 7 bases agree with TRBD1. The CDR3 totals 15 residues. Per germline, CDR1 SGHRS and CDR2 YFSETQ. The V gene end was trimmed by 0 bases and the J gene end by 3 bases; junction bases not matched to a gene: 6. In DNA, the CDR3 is TGCGCCAGCAGCTTGGGTGGGACAGCCAGCTACGAGCAGTACTTC. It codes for CASSLGGTASYEQYF.

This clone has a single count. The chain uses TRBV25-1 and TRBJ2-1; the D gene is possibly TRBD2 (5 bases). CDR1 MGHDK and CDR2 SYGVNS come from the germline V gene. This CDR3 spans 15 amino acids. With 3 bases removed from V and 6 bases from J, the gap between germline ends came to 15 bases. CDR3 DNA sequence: TGTGCCAGCAGTGATATCCGGGGAATCGGCAATGAGCAGTTCTTC. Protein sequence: CASSDIRGIGNEQFF.

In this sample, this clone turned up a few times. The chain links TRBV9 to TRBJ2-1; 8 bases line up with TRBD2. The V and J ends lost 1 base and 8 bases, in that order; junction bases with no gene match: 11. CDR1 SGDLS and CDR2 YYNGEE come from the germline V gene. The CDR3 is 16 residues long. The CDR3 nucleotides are TGTGCCAGCAGCGTATCGGAGGCGGGGGGCAGGGATGAGCAGTTCTTC. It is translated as CASSVSEAGGRDEQFF.

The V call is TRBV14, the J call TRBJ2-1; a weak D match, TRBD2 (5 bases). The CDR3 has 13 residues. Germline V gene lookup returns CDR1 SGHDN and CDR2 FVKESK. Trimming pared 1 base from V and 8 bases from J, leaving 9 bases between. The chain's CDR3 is CASSQVGRHEQFF. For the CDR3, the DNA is TGTGCCAGCAGCCAAGTAGGGAGACATGAGCAGTTCTTC.